The 25 T cell receptor beta chains presented below share a single source sample, sequenced in a study of T cell responses to AZD1222 COVID-19 vaccine. Sequencing used immunoSEQ multiplex PCR; TCRdb keeps in-frame clones, though not all of them. The sample lists around 140,000 clones, 80% to 95% seen once, with 3% to 4% in the top ten. The specimen was peripheral blood, collected 28 days after the second AZD1222 dose. Receptors originate from an adult who received the AZD1222 COVID-19 vaccine.

V and J are TRBV28 and TRBJ2-2, with unresolved D. The V end was cut by 4 bases, the J end by 7 bases, with 7 bases between. The germline gives CDR1 MDHEN, CDR2 SYDVKM. The CDR3 is 12 residues long. The CDR3 loop is CASSSLVGELFF. In DNA, the CDR3 is TGTGCCAGCAGTTCGCTGGTCGGGGAGCTGTTTTTT.

The chain carries TRBV3-1 (or the pseudogene TRBV3-2) and TRBJ2-6; no reliable D call. Germline CDR1 and CDR2: LGHDT and YNNKEL (reference sequence). The CDR3 runs to 14 residues. V lost 6 bases, J lost 3 bases, and 9 bases lay in between. The chain's CDR3 is CASRYFNGANVLTF. The DNA of the CDR3 is TGTGCCAGCAGATATTTTAATGGGGCCAACGTCCTGACTTTC.

The genes are TRBV27 and TRBJ2-5, with D hard to call. CDR3 size: 13 residues. Germline V CDR1 and CDR2: MNHEY, SMNVEV (reference sequence). Deletions cut 6 bases from V and 2 bases from J, with 10 bases between. The CDR3 is CASRTRGQETQYF. The CDR3 nucleotides read TGTGCCAGCAGGACTCGAGGACAAGAGACCCAGTACTTC.

The table lists this clone with a count of one. This rearrangement joins TRBV15 to TRBJ1-1; a possible D gene is TRBD1 (6 bases). Looked up from germline, CDR1 is LNHNV and CDR2 is YYDKDF (reference sequence). Deletions cut 9 bases from V and 4 bases from J, with 12 bases between. CDR3 length: 12 residues. CDR3 region: CATSQGITEAFF. The CDR3 DNA reads as TGTGCCACGTCACAGGGAATCACTGAAGCTTTCTTT.

The chain employs TRBV23-1 and TRBJ2-2; no clear D. TRBV23-1 is an ORF for which the function is uncertain. V dropped 2 bases and J dropped 5 bases, with 12 bases sitting between them. The CDR3 consists of 15 residues. The CDR3 region has the DNA TGCGCCAGCAGTCAACCCGAATCAGCTACCGGGGAGCTGTTTTTT. This encodes CASSQPESATGELFF.

The chain recombines TRBV5-8 with TRBJ1-1; TRBD1 is a possible D gene (5 bases). Germline-derived CDR1 and CDR2 are SGHTS and YDEGEE. The CDR3 length is 14 residues. Deletions cut 4 bases from V and 6 bases from J, with 16 bases between. The CDR3 region has the DNA TGTGCCAGCAGCACCCGGGGGATTTACGCTGAAGCTTTCTTT. Its translation: CASSTRGIYAEAFF.

CDR3 sequence reads: CASSVGQGYSPLHF. The CDR3 bases are TGTGCCAGCAGTGTGGGACAGGGTTACTCACCCCTCCACTTT. The chain uses TRBV28 and TRBJ1-6; TRBD1 matches at 9 bases. V shed 5 bases and J 10 bases; nucleotides not matched to a gene: 6. This CDR3 has 14 amino acids. Looked up from germline, CDR1 is MDHEN and CDR2 is SYDVKM.

The genes are TRBV19 and TRBJ2-1; 11 bases align to TRBD2. J was trimmed by 9 bases and V by 3 bases; bases with no gene match: 4. This CDR3 has 14 amino acids. Germline CDR1 and CDR2: LNHDA and SQIVND (reference sequence). This chain's CDR3 is CASSIRLAGGEQFF. Written as DNA, the CDR3 is TGTGCCAGTAGTATTCGGCTAGCGGGAGGTGAGCAGTTCTTC.

This sequence joins TRBV6-5 and TRBJ1-1, with a weak D call TRBD1 (6 bases). The CDR3 consists of 12 residues. Trimming stripped 4 bases from V and 7 bases from J, with 10 bases between. Germline V gives CDR1 MNHEY, CDR2 SVGAGI. CDR3 DNA sequence: TGTGCCAGCAGTTCCCGACAGGATGAAGCTTTCTTT. Translating gives CASSSRQDEAFF.

J is TRBJ2-2 and V is TRBV6-2 or TRBV6-3; D remains ambiguous. The CDR3 has 16 amino acids. Germline CDR1 reads MNHEY; CDR2 reads SVGEGT. Trimming removed 0 bases from V and 5 bases from J, with 13 bases in between. The CDR3 nucleotides are TGTGCCAGCAGTTACTCGAGCTTCTCCCGAACCGGGGAGCTGTTTTTT. Translation: CASSYSSFSRTGELFF.

CDR3 sequence reads: CASSQQDRERSQPQHF. The CDR3 DNA follows: TGTGCCAGCAGCCAACAGGACAGGGAACGAAGTCAGCCCCAGCATTTT. The rearrangement uses TRBV13 and TRBJ1-5, with 8 bases matching TRBD1. The germline CDR1 and CDR2 sequences are PRHDT and FYEKMQ (reference sequence). The CDR3 is 16 amino acids. J lost 6 bases, V lost 5 bases, and 12 bases had no gene match.

This chain uses TRBV5-1 with TRBJ1-6, with unresolved D. The germline gives CDR1 SGHRS, CDR2 YFSETQ. The CDR3 extends over 12 amino acids. Trimming cost V 6 bases and J 8 bases, with 9 bases left between them. Written as DNA, the CDR3 is TGCGCCAGCATGGGGAGAGATTCACCCCTCCACTTT. Residues: CASMGRDSPLHF.

The rearrangement uses TRBV28 and TRBJ1-5; D not resolved. The CDR3 length is 15 residues. CDR1 is MDHEN, CDR2 SYDVKM, per germline. V lost 0 bases and J 4 bases, leaving 10 bases between the germline ends. CDR3 loop: CASSLWVGFNQPQHF. The DNA for the CDR3 is TGTGCCAGCAGTTTATGGGTAGGGTTTAATCAGCCCCAGCATTTT.

The chain links TRBV27 to TRBJ2-1; 13 nucleotides align to TRBD2. The germline gives CDR1 MNHEY, CDR2 SMNVEV (reference sequence). CDR3 size: 14 residues. The J segment lost 6 bases and the V segment lost 7 bases, leaving 3 bases of the junction unmatched. The CDR3 loop is CASTRTSGSNEQFF. In nucleotides, the CDR3 is TGTGCCAGCACCAGGACTAGCGGGAGCAATGAGCAGTTCTTC.

The chain links TRBV4-1 to TRBJ1-1; D remains ambiguous. The CDR3 is made up of 14 amino acids. Germline V gene lookup returns CDR1 MGHRA and CDR2 YSYEKL. V shed 4 bases and J shed 7 bases, with 16 bases lying between them. For the CDR3, the DNA is TGCGCCAGCAGCCCCCTAGGCGCTTCCAATGAAGCTTTCTTT. This codes for CASSPLGASNEAFF.

The V call is TRBV9, the J call TRBJ1-3; no firm D call. Germline values: CDR1 SGDLS, CDR2 YYNGEE. Trimming pared 0 bases from V and 2 bases from J, leaving 12 bases between. This CDR3 contains 16 residues. The CDR3 region is CASSVAKSLTGNTIYF. For the CDR3, the DNA is TGTGCCAGCAGCGTAGCAAAAAGCTTAACTGGAAACACCATATATTTT.

The chain combines TRBV7-3 with TRBJ2-2, with D possibly matching TRBD1 (6 bases). The CDR3 is 13 residues long. Germline loops: CDR1 SGHTA, CDR2 FQGTGA. V dropped 10 bases and J dropped 2 bases, with 11 bases sitting between them. The CDR3: CATTDRNTGELFF. CDR3 sequence (DNA): TGTGCCACTACGGACAGAAACACCGGGGAGCTGTTTTTT.

The chain has TRBV6-5 and TRBJ1-1; a possible D gene is TRBD1 (6 bases). V gave up 0 bases and J gave up 3 bases, with 11 bases separating them. This CDR3 spans 15 amino acids. Germline V gene lookup returns CDR1 MNHEY and CDR2 SVGAGI. The CDR3: CASSYSGQSDTEAFF. The CDR3 nucleotides read TGTGCCAGCAGTTACTCTGGACAGTCGGACACTGAAGCTTTCTTT.

The chain couples TRBV4-2 to TRBJ2-7; weak D call: TRBD2 (6 bases). This CDR3 has 18 amino acids. V was shortened by 0 bases and J by 0 bases, with 18 bases between the two germline ends. The germline V gene encodes CDR1 LGHNA and CDR2 YNFKEQ. CDR3 protein: CASSQDLGTGVSSYEQYF. CDR3 bases: TGTGCCAGCAGCCAAGATCTCGGAACGGGGGTTTCCTCCTACGAGCAGTACTTC.

This chain joins TRBV30 and TRBJ1-4; no clear D. CDR3 length equals 15 residues. Germline V gene lookup returns CDR1 GTSNPN and CDR2 SVGIG (reference sequence). V was pared by 2 bases and J by 5 bases, with 15 bases between. CDR3: CAWSPDGAPNEKLFF. The CDR3, as DNA: TGTGCCTGGAGTCCGGACGGAGCCCCGAATGAAAAACTGTTTTTT.

This rearrangement joins TRBV28 to TRBJ2-7; perhaps TRBD2 as D (6 bases). V shed 6 bases and J shed 1 base, with 16 bases lying between them. The length of the CDR3 is 15 residues. The germline CDR1 and CDR2 sequences are MDHEN and SYDVKM. This CDR3 is CASSQSGTRSYEQYF. In DNA, the CDR3 is TGTGCCAGCAGCCAATCCGGGACTCGTTCCTACGAGCAGTACTTC.

This rearrangement joins TRBV21-1 to TRBJ2-7; the DNA was not compared with TRBD1, the D call given in the table. TRBV21-1 is reported as a pseudogene. This CDR3 region has 14 residues. The CDR3 region is CASSKNRNSYEQYF. CDR3 in DNA: TGTGCCAGCAGCAAAAACAGAAACTCCTACGAGCAGTACTTC.

The genes are TRBV27 and TRBJ1-5; tentative D call: TRBD1 (6 bases). This CDR3 has 15 residues. Between the trimmed V and J ends, which lost 6 bases and 4 bases, there was a span of 16 bases. The germline CDR1 and CDR2 sequences are MNHEY and SMNVEV (reference sequence). The CDR3 is CASRPWTVANQPQHF. CDR3 DNA sequence: TGTGCCAGCAGGCCCTGGACAGTAGCAAATCAGCCCCAGCATTTT.

This chain joins TRBV28 and TRBJ1-4; D is perhaps TRBD1 (6 bases). This CDR3 region has 15 residues. CDR1 MDHEN and CDR2 SYDVKM come from the germline V gene. Trimming shortened V by 7 bases and J by 4 bases, and 16 bases separated the two germline ends. The DNA of the CDR3 is TGTGCCAGCAATTCCCCGACAGGTTATAATGAAAAACTGTTTTTT. It encodes CASNSPTGYNEKLFF.

The table lists this clone with a few counts. The chain has TRBV9 and TRBJ2-3; D call uncertain. Trimming pared 2 bases from V and 3 bases from J, leaving 7 bases between. CDR3 length: 13 residues. CDR1 and CDR2 (germline): SGDLS, YYNGEE. CDR3 region: CASSVVRTDTQYF. Written as DNA, the CDR3 is TGTGCCAGCAGCGTCGTAAGGACAGATACGCAGTATTTT.